This T cell receptor (beta chain) was captured by sequencing in a study of cytomegalovirus exposure and HLA in healthy donors. In germline, CDR1 is MNHEY, CDR2 SMNVEV (reference sequence). This CDR3 region has 12 residues. Trimming took 5 bases from V and 8 from J, leaving 12 bases between them. Produced via immunoSEQ multiplex PCR; TCRdb's table is partial and in-frame only. The table records 120,000 or so clones, 85% to 90% of them present only once. This receptor was taken from a woman aged 18-30 years in good health and CMV-seronegative. Sequenced sample: PBMCs. V is TRBV27 and J is TRBJ1-2; no reliable D call. The CDR3 region is CASSTGSGGYTF. The CDR3 DNA sequence: TGTGCCAGCAGTACGGGGTCGGGCGGCTACACCTTC.